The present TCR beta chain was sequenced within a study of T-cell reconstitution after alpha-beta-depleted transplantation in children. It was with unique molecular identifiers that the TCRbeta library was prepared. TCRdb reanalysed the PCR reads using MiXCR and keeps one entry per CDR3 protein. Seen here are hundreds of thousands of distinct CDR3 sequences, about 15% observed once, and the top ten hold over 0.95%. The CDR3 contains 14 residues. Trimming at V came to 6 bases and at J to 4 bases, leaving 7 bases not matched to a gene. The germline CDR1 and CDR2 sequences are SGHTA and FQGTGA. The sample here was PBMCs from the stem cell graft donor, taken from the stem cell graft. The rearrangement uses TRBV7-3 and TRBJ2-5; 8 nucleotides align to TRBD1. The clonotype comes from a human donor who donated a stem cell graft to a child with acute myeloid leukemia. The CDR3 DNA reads TGTGCCAGCAGTCCTACAGGGGGTCGAGAGACCCAGTACTTC. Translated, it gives CASSPTGGRETQYF. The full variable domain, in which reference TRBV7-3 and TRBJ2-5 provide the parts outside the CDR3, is GAGVSQTPSNKVTEKGKYVELRCDPISGHTALYWYRQSLGQGPEFLIYFQGTGAADDSGLPNDRFFAVRPEGSVSTLKIQRTERGDSAVYLCASSPTGGRETQYFGPGTRLLVL.